This entry lists 25 T cell receptor beta chains sequenced from one sample in a study of spatial heterogeneity in lung cancer. Time point described: sample taken at primary tumor resection. No cell sorting; template was whole RNA from tumor, lung tissue or PBMC. Each CDR3 protein is one row after TCRdb ran MiXCR on the 5' RACE reads. Of tens of thousands of distinct CDR3 sequences listed, approximately 5.2% are singletons. This specimen was PBMCs, taken at surgery. These receptors were collected from a female donor with early-stage non-small cell lung cancer.

This clonotype was counted many times. The genes are TRBV28 and TRBJ2-7; either TRBD1 or TRBD2 may fit D (6 bases each). There are 16 residues in the CDR3. The V gene lost 7 bases and the J gene lost 4 bases, with 23 bases spanning the gap. The germline V gene has CDR1 MDHEN and CDR2 SYDVKM. The CDR3 coding sequence is TGTGCCAGCACCCCCCTCGCTGGGGGGCGCGGTTACGAGCAGTACTTC. It is translated as CASTPLAGGRGYEQYF.

Here the CDR3 reads CASRSELNTEAFF. The CDR3 nucleotides are TGTGCCAGCAGGTCGGAGTTGAACACTGAAGCTTTCTTT. The chain uses TRBV2 and TRBJ1-1, with D hard to call. Deletions cut 6 bases from V and 0 bases from J, with 8 bases between. The CDR3 consists of 13 residues. CDR1 and CDR2 (germline): SNHLY, FYNNEI. Complete variable domain (other parts from reference TRBV2 and TRBJ1-1): EPEVTQTPSHQVTQMGQEVILRCVPISNHLYFYWYRQILGQKVEFLVSFYNNEISEKSEIFDDQFSVERPDGSNFTLKIRSTKLEDSAMYFCASRSELNTEAFFGQGTRLTVV.

This clonotype came up a few times. This sequence joins TRBV2 and TRBJ1-1; D not certain. CDR1 and CDR2 (germline): SNHLY, FYNNEI. This CDR3 has 13 amino acids. The germline V and J ends were trimmed by 4 bases and 5 bases, with 11 bases remaining between them. CDR3 amino acids: CASSASHGTEAFF. DNA for the CDR3: TGTGCCAGCAGTGCCTCCCACGGGACTGAAGCTTTCTTT.

This chain uses TRBV30 with TRBJ2-5; D is possibly TRBD1 or TRBD2 (6 bases each). Per germline, CDR1 GTSNPN and CDR2 SVGIG (reference sequence). The CDR3 is 15 residues long. The CDR3 nucleotides are TGTGCTTCGTCGAAGGGGGGCTGGTACCAAGAGACCCAGTACTTC. This sequence encodes CASSKGGWYQETQYF.

This clonotype was observed many times. V usage is TRBV6-5 and J usage is TRBJ2-7, with D possibly matching TRBD1 (5 bases). V lost 5 bases and J lost 0, with 8 bases in between. This CDR3 has 13 residues. Germline loops: CDR1 MNHEY, CDR2 SVGAGI. CDR3 amino acids: CASSQGPSYEQYF. The CDR3 DNA reads TGTGCCAGCAGTCAGGGTCCCTCCTACGAGCAGTACTTC.

This clonotype has ten or more counts. The chain combines TRBV5-6 with TRBJ2-3, with 11 bases lining up with TRBD2. V lost 4 bases and J lost 4; bases outside the gene matches: 2. The CDR3 spans 14 residues. The germline CDR1 and CDR2 sequences are SGHDT and YYEEEE. For the CDR3, the DNA is TGTGCCAGCAGCACTAGCGGGAGTTCAGATACGCAGTATTTT. Its translation: CASSTSGSSDTQYF.

This clonotype was recorded a few times. CDR3 region: CASSPGGGRENIQYF. The CDR3 DNA reads as TGTGCCAGCAGCCCCGGCGGGGGCCGAGAAAACATTCAGTACTTC. The V and J genes are TRBV7-2 and TRBJ2-4; D might be TRBD2 (7 bases). Germline V gene sequence: CDR1 SGHTA, CDR2 FQGNSA. The CDR3 contains 15 residues. V shed 5 bases and J shed 5 bases, with 16 bases lying between them. Using reference TRBV7-2 and TRBJ2-4 for the parts outside the CDR3, the full variable domain is GAGVSQSPSNKVTEKGKDVELRCDPISGHTALYWYRQSLGQGLEFLIYFQGNSAPDKSGLPSDRFSAERTGGSVSTLTIQRTQQEDSAVYLCASSPGGGRENIQYFGAGTRLSVL.

Concerning this clonotype itself: A much larger clonotype is one base distant, so this may be a read error. V and J are TRBV18 and TRBJ1-4, with unresolved D. The CDR3 covers 13 residues. CDR1 and CDR2 (germline): KGHSH, LQKENI. DNA of the CDR3: TGTGTCAGCTCACTACATACAGTTGAAAAACTGTTTTTT. As protein: CVSSLHTVEKLFF.

This chain uses TRBV11-3 with TRBJ2-2; D unresolved. V was pared by 4 bases and J by 4 bases, with 7 bases between. There are 13 residues in the CDR3. Germline values: CDR1 SGHNT, CDR2 YENEEA. CDR3 region: CASSSGVTGELFF. For the CDR3, the DNA is TGTGCCAGCAGCTCAGGAGTCACCGGGGAGCTGTTTTTT. Supplemented by reference TRBV11-3 and TRBJ2-2, the full variable domain reads EAGVVQSPRYKIIEKKQPVAFWCNPISGHNTLYWYLQNLGQGPELLIRYENEEAVDDSQLPKDRFSAERLKGVDSTLKIQPAELGDSAVYLCASSSGVTGELFFGEGSRLTVL.

Turning to this clonotype: Germline and junction disagree at one end, which may indicate a read error. This chain connects TRBV10-3 to TRBJ1-1, with 7 nucleotides matching TRBD1. Germline V gene lookup returns CDR1 ENHRY and CDR2 SYGVKD. The CDR3 has 13 residues. The CDR3 DNA sequence: TGTGCCGTCAGAGGGGGCGCGAGGACTGAAGCTTTCTTT. Encoded protein: CAVRGGARTEAFF.

This clonotype was recorded many times. The chain uses TRBV11-2 and TRBJ1-1; perhaps TRBD1 as D (5 bases). Trimming took off 4 bases at V and 6 bases at J, with 21 bases between the two ends. This CDR3 spans 16 amino acids. Germline lookup yields CDR1 SGHAT and CDR2 FQNNGV. CDR3 sequence reads: CASSSRGNQGYPEAFF. The DNA of the CDR3 is TGTGCCAGCAGCTCCCGGGGGAATCAGGGTTACCCTGAAGCTTTCTTT.

About this clonotype: It may be a read error: a sequence one base away is much more abundant. This chain links TRBV5-1 with TRBJ2-2, with TRBD2 as a possible D gene (5 bases). The germline CDR1 and CDR2 sequences are SGHRS and YFSETQ. This CDR3 spans 15 amino acids. CDR3 bases: TGCGTCAGCAGCTTGACGGCGGGGAACACCGGGGAGCTGTTTTTT. It codes for CVSSLTAGNTGELFF. The full variable domain, in which reference TRBV5-1 and TRBJ2-2 provide the parts outside the CDR3, is KAGVTQTPRYLIKTRGQQVTLSCSPISGHRSVSWYQQTPGQGLQFLFEYFSETQRNKGNFPGRFSGRQFSNSRSEMNVSTLELGDSALYLCVSSLTAGNTGELFFGEGSRLTVL.

Many counts were recorded for this clonotype. The gene calls are TRBV20-1 and TRBJ2-7; D tentatively reads TRBD1 or TRBD2 (5 bases each). The CDR3 extends over 11 amino acids. The V end was cut by 5 bases, the J end by 9 bases, with 14 bases between. Germline V gives CDR1 DFQATT, CDR2 SNEGSKA (reference sequence). CDR3 coding DNA: TGCAGTGCTGGGGGTGTGTCGGGGCAGTACTTC. Protein sequence: CSAGGVSGQYF.

This clonotype was counted at least ten times. V usage is TRBV29-1 and J usage is TRBJ1-2, with D unresolved. The CDR3 covers 13 residues. Per germline, CDR1 SQVTM and CDR2 ANQGSEA. Trimming took 0 bases from V and 2 from J, leaving 7 bases between them. CDR3: CSVEEGPNYGYTF. Written as DNA, the CDR3 is TGCAGCGTTGAAGAGGGCCCAAACTATGGCTACACCTTC.

This clonotype was picked up a small number of times. This chain links TRBV4-2 with TRBJ2-1; D assignment may be TRBD1 or TRBD2 (5 bases each). CDR1 is LGHNA and CDR2 is YNFKEQ in the germline V gene. CDR3 length equals 14 residues. Trimming removed 0 bases at V and 10 bases at J, with 13 bases between. The chain's CDR3 is CASSQDEGLREQFF. The CDR3 DNA reads TGTGCCAGCAGCCAAGATGAGGGGCTACGGGAGCAGTTCTTC.

This clonotype has a count of ten or more. The rearrangement uses TRBV2 and TRBJ1-2, with a possible D match to TRBD1 (5 bases). CDR1 is SNHLY, CDR2 FYNNEI, per germline. V lost 2 bases, J lost 0 bases, and 13 bases lay in between. The CDR3 extends over 16 amino acids. CDR3 DNA: TGTGCCAGCAGTGAAACGCGGCGGGGCTCTAACTATGGCTACACCTTC. Amino acids: CASSETRRGSNYGYTF. Complete variable domain (other parts from reference TRBV2 and TRBJ1-2): EPEVTQTPSHQVTQMGQEVILRCVPISNHLYFYWYRQILGQKVEFLVSFYNNEISEKSEIFDDQFSVERPDGSNFTLKIRSTKLEDSAMYFCASSETRRGSNYGYTFGSGTRLTVV.

CDR3 coding DNA: TGTGCCTCGGATCTAGACGCATACAATGAGCAGTTCTTC. Protein product: CASDLDAYNEQFF. V is TRBV30 and J is TRBJ2-1, with unresolved D. Trimming cost V 7 bases and J 4 bases, with 14 bases left between them. The CDR3 is 13 residues long. Germline V gene lookup returns CDR1 GTSNPN and CDR2 SVGIG (reference sequence).

At least ten counts were recorded for this clonotype. The chain has TRBV18 and TRBJ1-5, with D unresolved. Trimming removed 1 base at V and 0 bases at J, with 7 bases between. The CDR3 covers 15 residues. Germline lookup yields CDR1 KGHSH and CDR2 LQKENI. The CDR3 nucleotides are TGTGCCAGCTCACCACTTAAGGATAGCAATCAGCCCCAGCATTTT. Protein sequence: CASSPLKDSNQPQHF.

This clonotype was recorded at least ten times. This chain links TRBV6-1 with TRBJ2-7; 11 nucleotides agree with TRBD2. The V segment lost 6 bases and the J segment 6 bases; nucleotides outside the gene matches: 10. Germline V CDR1 and CDR2: MNHNS, SASEGT. The CDR3 is 15 residues long. CDR3 DNA sequence: TGTGCCAGCAGGTCCGTACTAGCGGGAGTGGGCGAGCAGTACTTC. Translation gives CASRSVLAGVGEQYF.

This clonotype has ten or more counts. The V call is TRBV25-1, the J call TRBJ2-1, with a possible D match to TRBD1 (6 bases). The CDR3 extends over 16 amino acids. Trimming removed 4 bases at V and 7 bases at J, with 20 bases between. Germline lookup yields CDR1 MGHDK and CDR2 SYGVNS. CDR3 coding DNA: TGTGCCAGCAGTGGTCCTCTAAGGGGGAATTGGAATGAGCAGTTCTTC. This sequence encodes CASSGPLRGNWNEQFF.

This clonotype was detected ten times or more. The genes are TRBV18 and TRBJ1-1; perhaps TRBD1 as D (5 bases). The germline V gene has CDR1 KGHSH and CDR2 LQKENI. The V and J ends lost 4 bases and 1 base respectively, with 13 bases between them. The CDR3 length is 15 residues. CDR3: CASSRGGTENTEAFF. CDR3 nucleotides: TGTGCCAGCTCACGGGGGGGAACGGAGAACACTGAAGCTTTCTTT.

In its sample, this clonotype was seen a few times. The chain carries TRBV6-2 or TRBV6-3 and TRBJ2-3; perhaps TRBD2 as D (6 bases). The CDR3 contains 13 residues. The ends were cut back, 7 bases at V and 3 bases at J, with 11 bases in the middle. Germline loops: CDR1 MNHEY, CDR2 SVGEGT. The DNA of the CDR3 is TGTGCCAGCATCGGAGGGATTACAGATACGCAGTATTTT. Translated: CASIGGITDTQYF.

The table lists this clonotype with a few counts. J is TRBJ2-5 and V is TRBV5-4; 13 positions match TRBD2. Germline V gene sequence: CDR1 SGHNT, CDR2 YYREEE (reference sequence). Trimming at V came to 6 bases and at J to 3 bases, leaving 5 bases not matched to a gene. CDR3 length equals 15 residues. CDR3 in DNA: TGTGCCAGCACCAGACTAGCGGGAGGAAAAGAGACCCAGTACTTC. It translates to CASTRLAGGKETQYF.

This clonotype was seen ten or more times. The chain links TRBV9 to TRBJ2-5, with 7 bases aligning to TRBD2. The V gene end was trimmed by 0 bases and the J gene end by 3 bases; junction bases not matched to a gene: 5. The CDR3 length is 15 residues. Germline lookup yields CDR1 SGDLS and CDR2 YYNGEE. This chain's CDR3 is CASSVGSGGKETQYF. In DNA, the CDR3 is TGTGCCAGCAGCGTAGGGTCGGGGGGTAAAGAGACCCAGTACTTC.

This clonotype came up many times. This chain joins TRBV27 and TRBJ2-1; tentative D call: TRBD2 (5 bases). From germline, CDR1 is MNHEY and CDR2 SMNVEV (reference sequence). Trimming stripped 0 bases from V and 3 bases from J, with 9 bases between. This CDR3 contains 15 residues. CDR3 residues: CASSLSPGNYNEQFF. Here the CDR3 DNA reads TGTGCCAGCAGTTTATCTCCGGGGAACTACAATGAGCAGTTCTTC.